The subject of this entry is one T cell receptor (beta chain). The repertoire was sequenced with immunoSEQ multiplex PCR; TCRdb's copy has only in-frame clones and lacks some. The table lists about 3,300 clones, 10% to 15% of them singletons. These data belong to a study of tumour-infiltrating T cells in Burkitt lymphoma. Whole-study context: This cohort included all epidemiological subtypes of Burkitt lymphoma.

This clonotype was obtained from a human donor with Burkitt lymphoma. Sequences were obtained from tumor tissue.

The CDR3 spells CASSEWTGKDEQYF. The CDR3 coding sequence is TGTGCCAGCAGTGAATGGACAGGGAAGGACGAGCAGTACTTC. J is TRBJ2-7 and V is TRBV6-1; 8 positions agree with TRBD1. This CDR3 is built from 14 residues. CDR1 is MNHNS, CDR2 SASEGT, per germline. The J segment lost 5 bases and the V segment lost 2 bases, leaving 5 bases of the junction unmatched.